These 32 T cell receptor beta chains were all obtained from the same sample, sequenced in a study of T cell responses to AZD1222 COVID-19 vaccine. Libraries were prepared by immunoSEQ multiplex PCR; TCRdb keeps only in-frame clonotypes and omits some of them. This sample has 140,000 to 150,000 clones, with roughly 90% found just once. The sequenced sample was peripheral blood, obtained 28 days after the second AZD1222 dose. The receptor set was obtained from an adult who received the AZD1222 COVID-19 vaccine.

The chain couples TRBV6-2 or TRBV6-3 to TRBJ2-2, with D possibly being TRBD2 (6 bases). Trimming removed 5 bases at V and 5 bases at J, with 15 bases between. The CDR3 runs to 15 residues. The V gene's germline CDR1 is MNHEY and CDR2 SVGEGT. CDR3 bases: TGTGCCAGCAGTCATTGGGCGACTAGGACCGGGGAGCTGTTTTTT. Its translation: CASSHWATRTGELFF.

This clone has just one count. This chain joins TRBV7-9 and TRBJ2-5; D call uncertain. Trimming took off 5 bases at V and 2 bases at J, with 6 bases between the two ends. The germline CDR1 and CDR2 sequences are SEHNR and FQNEAQ (reference sequence). The CDR3 runs 12 residues. CDR3 in amino acids: CASSVPQETQYF. The CDR3 DNA is TGTGCCAGCAGCGTACCTCAAGAGACCCAGTACTTC.

The J gene is TRBJ1-2, the V gene TRBV6-2 or TRBV6-3; 12 bases line up with TRBD1. The CDR3 has 17 residues. Germline lookup yields CDR1 MNHEY and CDR2 SVGEGT. The ends lost 4 bases at V and 2 bases at J; junction bases unmatched: 8. CDR3 nucleotides: TGTGCCAGCAGTTCGACGCCGGGACAGGGGGCGAACTATGGCTACACCTTC. This translates into CASSSTPGQGANYGYTF.

The chain uses TRBV19 and TRBJ1-5; D might be TRBD1 (6 bases). Germline assignment: CDR1 LNHDA and CDR2 SQIVND (reference sequence). The length of the CDR3 is 14 residues. V was pared by 10 bases and J by 0 bases, with 13 bases between. CDR3 nucleotide sequence: TGTGCCACCTGGACAGCTTCTAGCAATCAGCCCCAGCATTTT. The encoded protein is CATWTASSNQPQHF.

The rearrangement links TRBV28 to TRBJ2-7; no definite D call. With 4 bases removed from V and 2 bases from J, the gap between germline ends came to 12 bases. This CDR3 region has 14 residues. CDR1 is MDHEN and CDR2 is SYDVKM in the germline V gene. CDR3 in amino acids: CASSWAENAYEQYF. The DNA for the CDR3 is TGTGCCAGCAGTTGGGCAGAAAATGCCTACGAGCAGTACTTC.

The CDR3 sequence: CATSDLTRGSRGTQYF. In nucleotides, the CDR3 is TGTGCCACCAGTGATTTAACCCGCGGGAGTCGAGGTACGCAGTATTTT. The chain carries TRBV24-1 and TRBJ2-3; 7 bases agree with TRBD2. With 1 base clipped from V and 8 bases from J, the junction kept 11 bases outside the gene matches. The germline V gene has CDR1 KGHDR and CDR2 SFDVKD. The CDR3 has 16 residues.

This chain joins TRBV4-1 and TRBJ1-6; 7 bases align to TRBD1. Germline V gives CDR1 MGHRA, CDR2 YSYEKL. V gave up 3 bases and J gave up 7 bases; unmatched junction bases: 6. The CDR3 loop spans 15 amino acids. CDR3 sequence reads: CASSQATGVNSPLHF. The CDR3 DNA reads as TGCGCCAGCAGCCAGGCAACAGGGGTCAATTCACCCCTCCACTTT.

This clone was observed a single time. The chain carries TRBV5-4 and TRBJ2-1; 8 bases fit TRBD1. The CDR3 runs to 14 residues. Germline V gene data show CDR1 as SGHNT and CDR2 as YYREEE (reference sequence). The ends lost 8 bases at V and 0 bases at J; junction bases unmatched: 4. The CDR3 sequence: CASQGASSYNEQFF. The CDR3 DNA follows: TGTGCCAGTCAGGGGGCTAGCTCCTACAATGAGCAGTTCTTC. Based on the CDR3 plus reference TRBV5-4 and TRBJ2-1, the full variable domain is ETGVTQSPTHLIKTRGQQVTLRCSSQSGHNTVSWYQQALGQGPQFIFQYYREEENGRGNFPPRFSGLQFPNYSSELNVNALELDDSALYLCASQGASSYNEQFFGPGTRLTVL.

The gene calls are TRBV10-2 and TRBJ2-1, with 14 bases that match TRBD2. The CDR3 length is 16 residues. Germline trimming cut 6 bases from V and 9 bases from J; bases unmatched to any gene: 10. The germline V gene has CDR1 WSHSY and CDR2 SAAADI. DNA of the CDR3: TGCGCCAGCAGGGCCCTGGGGACTAGCGGGAGCGCTGAGCAGTTCTTC. Protein: CASRALGTSGSAEQFF.

This chain links TRBV28 with TRBJ1-2; 8 nucleotides align to TRBD1. Per germline, CDR1 MDHEN and CDR2 SYDVKM. The CDR3 totals 13 residues. V trimming: 8 bases; J trimming: 5 bases; junction bases outside the gene matches: 7. CDR3 amino acids: CASGGQGEYGYTF. The CDR3 nucleotides read TGTGCCAGCGGAGGACAGGGAGAATATGGCTACACCTTC.

This clone was counted between two and nine times. This chain joins TRBV13 and TRBJ2-2; D is undetermined. Germline loops: CDR1 PRHDT, CDR2 FYEKMQ (reference sequence). Trimming removed 3 bases from V and 5 bases from J, with 10 bases in between. The CDR3 is made up of 14 amino acids. This CDR3 reads CASSFWGGTGELFF. The CDR3 nucleotides are TGTGCCAGCAGCTTCTGGGGTGGAACCGGGGAGCTGTTTTTT.

J is TRBJ1-2 and V is TRBV10-2, with D possibly being TRBD1 (6 bases). V lost 6 bases and J 3 bases, leaving 11 bases between the germline ends. The CDR3 extends over 13 amino acids. Looked up from germline, CDR1 is WSHSY and CDR2 is SAAADI. The CDR3, as DNA: TGCGCCAGCAGCCCACAGGGTGACTATGGCTACACCTTC. This sequence encodes CASSPQGDYGYTF.

This rearrangement joins TRBV29-1 to TRBJ2-2, with 10 nucleotides matching TRBD2. V lost 7 bases to trimming and J lost 5 bases; unmatched junction nucleotides: 4. Germline CDR1 SQVTM, CDR2 ANQGSEA. The CDR3 has 13 residues. CDR3 protein: CSGAGGYTGELFF. CDR3 nucleotides: TGCAGCGGAGCGGGAGGGTATACCGGGGAGCTGTTTTTT.

CDR3 sequence: CASSFPPGRVETQYF. The CDR3 region has the DNA TGTGCCAGCAGCTTCCCCCCGGGGCGGGTGGAGACCCAGTACTTC. The chain combines TRBV7-9 with TRBJ2-5; D might be TRBD1 or TRBD2, each matching 5 bases. The CDR3 spans 15 residues. Germline values: CDR1 SEHNR, CDR2 FQNEAQ (reference sequence). The germline V and J ends were trimmed by 3 bases and 5 bases, with 16 bases remaining between them.

The rearrangement links TRBV7-2 to TRBJ1-2; 10 bases align to TRBD1. The V gene end was trimmed by 5 bases and the J gene end by 6 bases; junction bases not matched to a gene: 9. The germline gives CDR1 SGHTA, CDR2 FQGNSA. The CDR3 spans 15 residues. This CDR3 is CASSPPGQGGHGYTF. The DNA of the CDR3 is TGTGCCAGCAGCCCCCCCGGACAGGGGGGTCATGGCTACACCTTC.

CDR3 in amino acids: CASSRDRNTQYF. The DNA of the CDR3 is TGTGCCAGCAGCCGGGACAGGAACACGCAGTATTTT. The V call is TRBV6-2 or TRBV6-3, the J call TRBJ2-3; 8 positions match TRBD1. The V segment lost 6 bases and the J segment 9 bases; nucleotides outside the gene matches: 5. The CDR3 sequence is 12 residues long. The germline V gene encodes CDR1 MNHEY and CDR2 SVGEGT.

V usage is TRBV28 and J usage is TRBJ1-2; no definite D call. CDR3 length equals 11 residues. In germline, CDR1 is MDHEN, CDR2 SYDVKM. V gave up 3 bases and J gave up 4 bases, with 3 bases separating them. CDR3 residues: CASSLAYGYTF. CDR3 DNA sequence: TGTGCCAGCAGTTTGGCCTATGGCTACACCTTC.

This clone showed up just a few times. The junction shows a germline mismatch at one end, possibly a read error. This sample also contains other DNA sequences that code for the same CDR3. This chain links TRBV7-2 with TRBJ2-2, with 12 bases identical to TRBD2. The CDR3 has 15 amino acids. Germline loops: CDR1 SGHTA, CDR2 FQGNSA. In DNA form, the CDR3 reads TGTGCCAGCAGCCTAGCGGGAGGGGACACCGGGGAGCTGTTTTTT. Protein: CASSLAGGDTGELFF. The variable domain in full, with the rest retrieved from reference TRBV7-2 and TRBJ2-2, is GAGVSQSPSNKVTEKGKDVELRCDPISGHTALYWYRQSLGQGLEFLIYFQGNSAPDKSGLPSDRFSAERTGGSVSTLTIQRTQQEDSAVYLCASSLAGGDTGELFFGEGSRLTVL.

The chain uses TRBV27 and TRBJ1-2, with 7 bases aligning to TRBD1. Trimming removed 6 bases from V and 5 bases from J; junction bases left unmatched: 6. The germline CDR1 and CDR2 sequences are MNHEY and SMNVEV (reference sequence). CDR3 length equals 13 residues. The CDR3 bases are TGTGCCAGCAGCATGGGACAGTTGTATGGCTACACCTTC. Residues: CASSMGQLYGYTF.

The chain has TRBV11-3 and TRBJ2-1; no clear D. The germline V gene encodes CDR1 SGHNT and CDR2 YENEEA. The length of the CDR3 is 13 residues. The V end lost 5 bases, the J end lost 3 bases, and 8 bases lay between the germline ends. The CDR3 coding sequence is TGTGCCAGCAGCCCCGCCGGCTACAATGAGCAGTTCTTC. It yields the protein CASSPAGYNEQFF.

The chain recombines TRBV18 with TRBJ2-1; 8 bases agree with TRBD2. This CDR3 is 18 amino acids long. Trimming cost V 4 bases and J 0 bases; bases outside gene matches: 11. In germline, CDR1 is KGHSH, CDR2 LQKENI. The CDR3 reads CASSLPGVAGSSYNEQFF. CDR3 in DNA: TGTGCCAGCTCACTACCGGGGGTAGCGGGGAGCTCCTACAATGAGCAGTTCTTC.

The chain employs TRBV10-3 and TRBJ1-2, with TRBD1 matching 7 bases. The CDR3 contains 13 residues. Germline-derived CDR1 and CDR2 are ENHRY and SYGVKD. Trimming cost V 9 bases and J 8 bases; bases outside gene matches: 12. CDR3 DNA: TGTGCCATACGAATCGACAGGGATGGCGGCTACACCTTC. As protein: CAIRIDRDGGYTF.

This chain connects TRBV7-8 to TRBJ2-2; a weak D match, TRBD1 (5 bases). Germline V gives CDR1 SGHVS, CDR2 FQNEAQ. The CDR3 runs 13 residues. Trimming pared 0 bases from V and 7 bases from J, leaving 6 bases between. CDR3 nucleotide sequence: TGTGCCAGCAGCTTAGCGACAGACGGGGAGCTGTTTTTT. Amino acids: CASSLATDGELFF.

The chain has TRBV21-1 and TRBJ2-2; whether TRBD1, the table's D call, matches the DNA was not checked. TRBV21-1 is classified as a pseudogene. CDR3 size: 16 residues. The CDR3: CASSNEGQGWSWELFF. The DNA of the CDR3 is TGTGCCAGCAGCAATGAGGGACAGGGTTGGTCCTGGGAGCTGTTTTTT.

V is TRBV3-1 (or the pseudogene TRBV3-2) and J is TRBJ2-1, with unresolved D. V shed 4 bases and J shed 6 bases, with 10 bases lying between them. The germline V gene encodes CDR1 LGHDT and CDR2 YNNKEL (reference sequence). The CDR3 contains 13 residues. The CDR3 nucleotides read TGTGCCAGCAGCCTAAAGTCCGCCAATGAGCAGTTCTTC. This codes for CASSLKSANEQFF.

This clone was recorded only once. V and J are TRBV19 and TRBJ2-1; the match to TRBD1 covers 8 bases. The germline V gene has CDR1 LNHDA and CDR2 SQIVND (reference sequence). V was pared by 6 bases and J by 9 bases, with 7 bases of the junction left unmatched. This CDR3 spans 13 amino acids. In DNA, the CDR3 is TGTGCCAGTAGCGCAGGGGGCAGGTTTGAGCAGTTCTTC. It specifies CASSAGGRFEQFF.

This rearrangement joins TRBV6-2 or TRBV6-3 to TRBJ2-5; 8 nucleotides line up with TRBD2. Germline CDR1 reads MNHEY; CDR2 reads SVGEGT. CDR3 length: 16 residues. Trimming took 4 bases from V and 6 from J; bases not matched to a gene: 13. CDR3 DNA sequence: TGTGCCAGCAGTTTCTCTCCAGCGGGAGCTAGGCAGACCCAGTACTTC. Residues: CASSFSPAGARQTQYF.

This chain links TRBV19 with TRBJ1-1, with D tentatively TRBD1 (6 bases). V was clipped by 9 bases and J by 1 base, with 21 bases between them. This CDR3 is 16 amino acids long. CDR1 is LNHDA and CDR2 is SQIVND in the germline V gene (reference sequence). CDR3 protein: CASSQRGAGWNTEAFF. The DNA of the CDR3 is TGTGCCAGCTCCCAAAGGGGGGCTGGATGGAACACTGAAGCTTTCTTT.

The V gene is TRBV5-6, the J gene TRBJ1-3; D uncertain. Per the germline V gene, CDR1 is SGHDT and CDR2 is YYEEEE. This CDR3 contains 14 residues. Trimming shortened V by 0 bases and J by 0 bases, and 4 bases separated the two germline ends. CDR3 sequence reads: CASSLVSSGNTIYF. In nucleotides, the CDR3 is TGTGCCAGCAGCTTGGTAAGCTCTGGAAACACCATATATTTT. The full variable domain, completed using reference TRBV5-6 and TRBJ1-3, is DAGVTQSPTHLIKTRGQQVTLRCSPKSGHDTVSWYQQALGQGPQFIFQYYEEEERQRGNFPDRFSGHQFPNYSSELNVNALLLGDSALYLCASSLVSSGNTIYFGEGSWLTVV.

V gene TRBV5-5 combines with J gene TRBJ1-2; no definite D call. Trimming stripped 0 bases from V and 0 bases from J, with 15 bases between. Germline V gives CDR1 SGHKS, CDR2 YYEKEE (reference sequence). CDR3 length: 17 amino acids. CDR3 residues: CASSLGGGLGANYGYTF. In DNA form, the CDR3 reads TGTGCCAGCAGCTTGGGGGGAGGGCTAGGAGCTAACTATGGCTACACCTTC. The full variable domain, with the rest looked up from reference TRBV5-5 and TRBJ1-2, is DAGVTQSPTHLIKTRGQQVTLRCSPISGHKSVSWYQQVLGQGPQFIFQYYEKEERGRGNFPDRFSARQFPNYSSELNVNALLLGDSALYLCASSLGGGLGANYGYTFGSGTRLTVV.

The chain carries TRBV4-1 and TRBJ2-1, with D perhaps TRBD1 or TRBD2 (5 bases each). With 2 bases removed from V and 6 bases from J, the gap between germline ends came to 11 bases. CDR1 and CDR2 from the germline V gene are MGHRA and YSYEKL. This CDR3 region has 14 residues. CDR3 sequence reads: CASSQRLRGNEQFF. CDR3 DNA: TGCGCCAGCAGCCAAAGATTGAGGGGCAATGAGCAGTTCTTC.

The rearrangement uses TRBV9 and TRBJ2-1; possibly TRBD1 for D (7 bases). V shed 3 bases and J shed 7 bases, with 11 bases lying between them. Germline V gene sequence: CDR1 SGDLS, CDR2 YYNGEE. The CDR3 has 13 residues. This CDR3 reads CASSARGENEQFF. CDR3 DNA: TGTGCCAGCAGCGCCAGGGGGGAGAATGAGCAGTTCTTC.